Shown below are 25 T cell receptor beta chains from a single sample sequenced in a study of blood T cell repertoires in COVID-19. Assay used: immunoSEQ multiplex PCR; TCRdb lists only in-frame clones, some missing. The table includes about 110,000 clones, 82% detected once. Sequencing input: peripheral blood. Receptors originate from a woman aged 55-70 years with acute or convalescent COVID-19.

In its sample, this clone was seen a few times. Written as DNA, the CDR3 is TGTGCCAGCAGCCTCACGACGACTGGGACAGGGTATATGGAGACCCAGTACTTC. Translation: CASSLTTTGTGYMETQYF. The chain couples TRBV14 to TRBJ2-5; 9 nucleotides line up with TRBD1. The V and J ends lost 4 bases and 5 bases, in that order; junction bases with no gene match: 17. This CDR3 contains 18 residues. The germline CDR1 and CDR2 sequences are SGHDN and FVKESK.

This clone was seen a handful of times. V gene TRBV7-2 combines with J gene TRBJ2-7; TRBD2 matches at 9 bases. The J segment lost 6 bases and the V segment lost 2 bases, leaving 8 bases of the junction unmatched. Per germline, CDR1 SGHTA and CDR2 FQGNSA. The CDR3 extends over 15 amino acids. The CDR3 nucleotides read TGTGCCAGCAGCTTACTCGGGACTAGCTCTCTCGAGCAGTACTTC. This gives the protein CASSLLGTSSLEQYF.

The chain uses TRBV15 and TRBJ1-2; 7 bases line up with TRBD1. CDR1 LNHNV and CDR2 YYDKDF come from the germline V gene (reference sequence). V dropped 0 bases and J dropped 4; count of bases not matched to a gene: 2. This CDR3 is 14 amino acids long. CDR3: CATSREQGPYGYTF. In DNA form, the CDR3 reads TGTGCCACCAGCAGAGAACAGGGGCCCTATGGCTACACCTTC.

The chain couples TRBV6-6 to TRBJ2-3; 9 bases are a match to TRBD2. The CDR3 is 16 residues long. Germline CDR1 reads MNHNY; CDR2 reads SVGAGI (reference sequence). The ends lost 6 bases at V and 1 base at J; junction bases unmatched: 8. The CDR3 protein is CASSSPGGGGTDTQYF. CDR3 DNA: TGTGCCAGCAGCTCCCCTGGCGGGGGGGGCACAGATACGCAGTATTTT.

The chain carries TRBV30 and TRBJ1-4; D perhaps matches TRBD1 (6 bases). Germline assignment: CDR1 GTSNPN and CDR2 SVGIG (reference sequence). Between the trimmed V and J ends, which lost 2 bases and 7 bases, there was a span of 14 bases. This CDR3 comprises 14 residues. The CDR3 DNA follows: TGTGCCTGGAGTACGGGGGGCTTAGGTGAAAAACTGTTTTTT. Its translation is CAWSTGGLGEKLFF.

V and J are TRBV5-4 and TRBJ2-1; 9 nucleotides align to TRBD2. Germline assignment: CDR1 SGHNT and CDR2 YYREEE (reference sequence). This CDR3 contains 12 residues. J lost 10 bases, V lost 4 bases, and 3 bases had no gene match. This CDR3 is CASSPGLAEQFF. The CDR3 DNA reads as TGTGCCAGCAGCCCTGGACTAGCGGAGCAGTTCTTC.

V is TRBV6-2 or TRBV6-3 and J is TRBJ1-2; the D gene is possibly TRBD1 (5 bases). CDR1 MNHEY and CDR2 SVGEGT come from the germline V gene. V lost 6 bases and J 12 bases, leaving 20 bases between the germline ends. This CDR3 spans 13 amino acids. CDR3 coding DNA: TGTGCCAGCAGCAAGGGACTTACTCTAGCTAACACCTTC. This sequence encodes CASSKGLTLANTF.

The CDR3 reads CASSPSGGAFGANVLTF. CDR3 DNA: TGTGCCAGCAGCCCTAGCGGGGGGGCATTTGGGGCCAACGTCCTGACTTTC. The chain has TRBV7-6 and TRBJ2-6; TRBD2 aligns across 12 bases. The CDR3 runs 17 residues. Trimming removed 5 bases from V and 3 bases from J; junction bases left unmatched: 5. CDR1 is SGHVS, CDR2 FNYEAQ, per germline.

This chain's CDR3 is CAWSVHRDNQPQHF. In DNA, the CDR3 is TGTGCCTGGAGTGTACACAGGGACAATCAGCCCCAGCATTTT. The chain joins TRBV30 to TRBJ1-5; possibly TRBD1 for D (6 bases). V lost 0 bases to trimming and J lost 3 bases, with 9 bases between them. Germline V lookup: CDR1 GTSNPN, CDR2 SVGIG (reference sequence). The CDR3 contains 14 residues.

This chain uses TRBV29-1 with TRBJ2-7; 8 nucleotides agree with TRBD2. CDR1 is SQVTM, CDR2 ANQGSEA, per germline. Unmatched junction bases numbered 3, after V lost 1 base and J lost 1 base. This CDR3 spans 14 amino acids. CDR3 in amino acids: CSVEGLAGSYEQYF. For the CDR3, the DNA is TGCAGCGTTGAAGGGTTAGCGGGATCCTACGAGCAGTACTTC.

V gene TRBV23-1 combines with J gene TRBJ1-2; 7 bases fit TRBD1. TRBV23-1 is an open reading frame whose function is uncertain. With V trimmed by 3 bases and J by 7 bases, 8 bases remained unmatched. The CDR3 is 14 amino acids. CDR3 sequence reads: CASSQADRDPGYTF. In DNA form, the CDR3 reads TGCGCCAGCAGTCAGGCCGACAGGGATCCTGGCTACACCTTC.

J is TRBJ1-2 and V is TRBV18, with D possibly being TRBD1 (5 bases). With 3 bases removed from V and 0 bases from J, the gap between germline ends came to 20 bases. Germline V CDR1 and CDR2: KGHSH, LQKENI. The CDR3 consists of 18 residues. CDR3 amino acids: CASSPQGNTEYTNYGYTF. The DNA of the CDR3 is TGTGCCAGCTCACCCCAGGGAAATACCGAATATACTAACTATGGCTACACCTTC.

This chain links TRBV6-5 with TRBJ2-1; D not certain. Germline values: CDR1 MNHEY, CDR2 SVGAGI. The CDR3 runs to 14 residues. Trimming removed 4 bases from V and 3 bases from J, with 10 bases in between. The chain's CDR3 is CASSFSIGYNEQFF. The CDR3 coding sequence is TGTGCCAGCAGTTTTTCAATCGGCTACAATGAGCAGTTCTTC.

This chain uses TRBV7-2 with TRBJ1-2; D call uncertain. V lost 3 bases and J lost 4, with 9 bases in between. The length of the CDR3 is 13 residues. Germline V lookup: CDR1 SGHTA, CDR2 FQGNSA. This CDR3 reads CASSFSQVYGYTF. In DNA form, the CDR3 reads TGTGCCAGCAGCTTCTCGCAGGTCTATGGCTACACCTTC. Full variable domain (missing parts from reference TRBV7-2 and TRBJ1-2): GAGVSQSPSNKVTEKGKDVELRCDPISGHTALYWYRQSLGQGLEFLIYFQGNSAPDKSGLPSDRFSAERTGGSVSTLTIQRTQQEDSAVYLCASSFSQVYGYTFGSGTRLTVV.

The V call is TRBV28, the J call TRBJ2-1; D remains ambiguous. V was shortened by 4 bases and J by 3 bases, with 4 bases between the two germline ends. Germline lookup yields CDR1 MDHEN and CDR2 SYDVKM. The CDR3 is 12 amino acids. The CDR3 loop is CASSSNYNEQFF. The CDR3 coding sequence is TGTGCCAGCAGTTCCAACTACAATGAGCAGTTCTTC.

The chain is built from TRBV7-3 and TRBJ1-4; no reliable D call. Between the trimmed V and J ends, which lost 1 base and 10 bases, there was a span of 10 bases. The CDR3 length is 13 residues. The germline V gene has CDR1 SGHTA and CDR2 FQGTGA. The DNA for the CDR3 is TGTGCCAGCAGCTTAAAGCCATCGGGAAAACTGTTTTTT. Amino acids: CASSLKPSGKLFF.

This chain connects TRBV7-9 to TRBJ2-1, with 8 bases aligning to TRBD2. There are 16 residues in the CDR3. V lost 5 bases and J lost 0; bases outside the gene matches: 6. Germline V gene data show CDR1 as SEHNR and CDR2 as FQNEAQ (reference sequence). The CDR3 region has the DNA TGTGCCAGCAGCACGATAGCGGGGAGCTCCTACAATGAGCAGTTCTTC. It specifies CASSTIAGSSYNEQFF.

The chain has TRBV9 and TRBJ2-5, with 8 bases lining up with TRBD2. The junction had 9 bases not matched to a gene; V was cut back by 3 bases and J by 5 bases. CDR1 and CDR2 from the germline V gene are SGDLS and YYNGEE. The CDR3 is 15 residues long. The CDR3 DNA reads as TGTGCCAGCAGCGCCGGCGGGGGGCGAGGGGAGACCCAGTACTTC. Translating it yields CASSAGGGRGETQYF.

The chain carries TRBV18 and TRBJ2-1, with a tentative D call TRBD2 (6 bases). Germline V gene data show CDR1 as KGHSH and CDR2 as LQKENI. This CDR3 spans 14 amino acids. Trimming took off 4 bases at V and 3 bases at J, with 10 bases between the two ends. The CDR3 loop is CASSHGGDYNEQFF. The CDR3 coding sequence is TGTGCCAGCTCACACGGGGGTGACTACAATGAGCAGTTCTTC.

The chain has TRBV24-1 and TRBJ1-1; D unclear. V lost 2 bases and J 1 base, leaving 22 bases between the germline ends. Germline values: CDR1 KGHDR, CDR2 SFDVKD. The CDR3 has 19 amino acids. This CDR3 reads CATSDSDQDSNSRNTEAFF. DNA of the CDR3: TGTGCCACCAGTGATTCCGACCAGGACTCCAATTCTAGGAACACTGAAGCTTTCTTT.

The gene calls are TRBV9 and TRBJ2-1; 11 bases match TRBD1. Germline trimming cut 4 bases from V and 7 bases from J; bases unmatched to any gene: 10. Germline CDR1 SGDLS, CDR2 YYNGEE. The CDR3 has 16 amino acids. CDR3 region: CASSFRGQGAQNEQFF. CDR3 in DNA: TGTGCCAGCAGCTTCCGAGGACAGGGGGCGCAGAATGAGCAGTTCTTC.

This clone was detected only once. V usage is TRBV5-1 and J usage is TRBJ1-6; 9 positions match TRBD1. Trimming at V came to 3 bases and at J to 9 bases, leaving 7 bases not matched to a gene. CDR1 SGHRS and CDR2 YFSETQ come from the germline V gene. The CDR3 is 15 amino acids. Here the CDR3 reads CASSWGDRAFSPLHF. The DNA for the CDR3 is TGCGCCAGCAGCTGGGGGGACAGGGCCTTTTCACCCCTCCACTTT.

This chain connects TRBV14 to TRBJ1-2; the D is unclear. The germline V and J ends were trimmed by 0 bases and 5 bases, with 10 bases remaining between them. This CDR3 region has 14 residues. CDR1 is SGHDN and CDR2 is FVKESK in the germline V gene. The chain's CDR3 is CASSQEARDYGYTF. Here the CDR3 DNA reads TGTGCCAGCAGCCAAGAGGCCCGTGATTATGGCTACACCTTC.

In its sample, this clone was seen a few times. This chain uses TRBV7-2 with TRBJ2-7, with a tentative D call TRBD2 (7 bases). Trimming removed 4 bases at V and 0 bases at J, with 16 bases between. The CDR3 has 16 amino acids. Germline V gene lookup returns CDR1 SGHTA and CDR2 FQGNSA. The CDR3 sequence is CASSSPRGANSYEQYF. The DNA for the CDR3 is TGTGCCAGCAGCTCCCCCCGGGGGGCAAACTCCTACGAGCAGTACTTC.

The V gene is TRBV19, the J gene TRBJ2-5, with D possibly TRBD1 on 6 matching bases. Per the germline V gene, CDR1 is LNHDA and CDR2 is SQIVND (reference sequence). There are 19 residues in the CDR3. Trimming removed 5 bases from V and 2 bases from J, with 27 bases in between. The CDR3 reads CASSPLGANRALLQETQYF. For the CDR3, the DNA is TGTGCCAGTAGTCCCCTGGGAGCGAACAGGGCCCTCTTACAAGAGACCCAGTACTTC.